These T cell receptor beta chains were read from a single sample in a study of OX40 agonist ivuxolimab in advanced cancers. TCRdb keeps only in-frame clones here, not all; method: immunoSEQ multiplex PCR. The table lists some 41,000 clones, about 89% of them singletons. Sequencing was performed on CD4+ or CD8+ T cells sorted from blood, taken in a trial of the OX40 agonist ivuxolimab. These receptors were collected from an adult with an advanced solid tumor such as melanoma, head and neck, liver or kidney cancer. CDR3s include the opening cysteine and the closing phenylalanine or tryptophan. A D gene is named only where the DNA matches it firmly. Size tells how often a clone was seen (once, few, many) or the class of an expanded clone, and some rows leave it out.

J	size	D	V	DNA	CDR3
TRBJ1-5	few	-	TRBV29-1	TGCAGCGTTGGGGTGGGGGTTAATCAGCCCCAGCATTTT	CSVGVGVNQPQHF
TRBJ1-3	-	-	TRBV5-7	TGTGCCCGAACCCCGGCCCTCTCTGGAAACACCATATATTTT	CARTPALSGNTIYF
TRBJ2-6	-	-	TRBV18	TGTGCCAGCTCACCGGAGCTTTACAGTATGGTGACTGGGGCCAACGTCCTGACTTTC	CASSPELYSMVTGANVLTF
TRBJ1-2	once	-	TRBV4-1	TGCGCCAGCAGCCAAGATCCAGCGGGGCCGCGCTATGGCTACACCTTC	CASSQDPAGPRYGYTF
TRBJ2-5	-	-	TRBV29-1	TGCAGCGTTGCCACAGGTCAAGAGACCCAGTACTTC	CSVATGQETQYF
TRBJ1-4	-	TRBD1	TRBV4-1	TGCGCCAGCAGCCAAGACCCGCCCCCGGGACAGCCCGGCAAACTGTTTTTT	CASSQDPPPGQPGKLFF
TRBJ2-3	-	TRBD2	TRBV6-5	TGTGCCAGCAGTTCCTTAGCGGGGGGGGTATCAGATACGCAGTATTTT	CASSSLAGGVSDTQYF
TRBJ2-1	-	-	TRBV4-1	TGCGCCAGCAGCCGACCGGGCCGACGCTCCTACAATGAGCAGTTCTTC	CASSRPGRRSYNEQFF
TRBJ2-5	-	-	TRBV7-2	TGTGCCAGCAGGAAGAAGAGTCTATCAATGGGGACCCAGTACTTC	CASRKKSLSMGTQYF
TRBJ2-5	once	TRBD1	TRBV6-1	TGTGCCAGCAGTGAAGAAATGCCCGGGACAGCCATGACCTTCGATATGGAGACCCAGTACTTC	CASSEEMPGTAMTFDMETQYF
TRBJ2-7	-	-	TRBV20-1	TGCAGTGCGATGCGCTACGAGCAGTACTTC	CSAMRYEQYF